The source of this T cell receptor beta chain is a study of T cells in Graves' hyperthyroidism and ophthalmopathy. The sample holds a few counts of this clonotype. Germline loops: CDR1 LGHDT, CDR2 YNNKEL (reference sequence). Trimming took 2 bases from V and 3 from J, leaving 4 bases between them. The CDR3 spans 12 residues. RNA transcripts gave rise to amplified TCR beta CDR3 regions. The TCR CDR3 first-round RT-PCR relied on the HTBI primer set. TCRdb recomputed calls from the multiplex PCR reads with MiXCR, one row per CDR3 protein. The repertoire has about 520,000 distinct CDR3 sequences, under 25% of them found once; the top ten carry around a quarter. In patients aged 18 to 65, hyperthyroidism was newly diagnosed, with duration under 2 months. On the basis of clinical symptoms, serum thyroxine and TRAb, thyroid ultrasound and orbital computed tomography, diagnoses were made.

The receptor's source is a young man with Graves' hyperthyroidism. This rearrangement joins TRBV3-1 to TRBJ1-2; D unresolved. Sequencing was done on a sample of blood. CDR3 sequence reads: CASSQTDYGYTF. The DNA for the CDR3 is TGTGCCAGCAGCCAAACCGACTATGGCTACACCTTC.